Included here is one T cell receptor beta chain sequence, with context. Its antigen is unknown. The sample originates from a study of CD8+ T cells in alopecia areata. Broader study findings: Researchers report lesional scalp, most notably alopecia totalis/universalis, outstripped normal scalp in clonality.

Trimming removed 1 base from V and 5 bases from J, with 12 bases in between. There are 13 residues in the CDR3. Germline CDR1 and CDR2: GTSNPN and SVGIG (reference sequence). Sequencing used cDNA as its template, made by extracting RNA and reverse transcribing it. Clones were read by immunoSEQ multiplex PCR, and TCRdb kept only the in-frame ones, dropping some. The sample carries approximately 180,000 clones, over 55% recorded once. Treatment here: oral pan-JAK inhibitor, 5-10 mg twice daily. This receptor was obtained from a human donor with alopecia areata. This chain connects TRBV30 to TRBJ2-7; D is perhaps TRBD1 (7 bases). Sample: CD4+ T cells sorted from blood, taken at week 24, from a patient treated with tofacitinib. This chain's CDR3 is CAWSGQGGHEQYF. DNA of the CDR3: TGTGCCTGGAGTGGACAGGGAGGTCACGAGCAGTACTTC.